This T cell receptor (beta chain) was found in a study of T cell responses to AZD1222 COVID-19 vaccine. Measured with immunoSEQ multiplex PCR; TCRdb has only the in-frame clones, and not every one. The table shows about 76,000 clones, with over 65% occurring only once. Germline CDR1 reads SGDLS; CDR2 reads YYNGEE. The V and J ends lost 4 bases and 0 bases respectively, with 11 bases between them. CDR3 length: 16 residues. Regarding the study as a whole: Among AZD1222 vaccinees, only 5 to 7 were seropositive at baseline. It was only after the peak T cell response that any repertoires were sampled. The CD4 TCRs associated with vaccination extended across spike and predominated at 160-218 and 743-854.

On this clone itself: Its antigen is undetermined.

The TCR was taken from an adult who received the MenACWY meningococcal vaccine as a control. The sample here was peripheral blood, taken 28 days after the second dose of the MenACWY control vaccine. The V call is TRBV9, the J call TRBJ2-6; no definite D call. The DNA of the CDR3 is TGTGCCAGCAGCTCCTATGTAGGCTCTGGGGCCAACGTCCTGACTTTC. It specifies CASSSYVGSGANVLTF.